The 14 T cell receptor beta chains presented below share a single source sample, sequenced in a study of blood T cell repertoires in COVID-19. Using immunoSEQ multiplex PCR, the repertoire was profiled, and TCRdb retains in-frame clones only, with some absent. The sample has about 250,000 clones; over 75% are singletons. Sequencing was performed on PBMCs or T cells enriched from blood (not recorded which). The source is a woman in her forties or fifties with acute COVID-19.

In DNA, the CDR3 is TGTGCCAGCAGCTTGGGTCAGGGGTATGAAAAACTGTTTTTT. It yields the protein CASSLGQGYEKLFF. The chain is built from TRBV5-5 and TRBJ1-4; a possible D gene is TRBD1 (6 bases). This CDR3 comprises 14 residues. Germline V CDR1 and CDR2: SGHKS, YYEKEE (reference sequence). V lost 0 bases and J lost 6, with 9 bases in between.

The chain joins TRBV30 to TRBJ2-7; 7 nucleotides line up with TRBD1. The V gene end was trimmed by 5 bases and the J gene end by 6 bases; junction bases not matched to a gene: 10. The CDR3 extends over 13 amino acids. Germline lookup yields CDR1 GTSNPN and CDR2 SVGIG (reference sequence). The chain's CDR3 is CAWGPTGLGEQYF. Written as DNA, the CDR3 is TGTGCCTGGGGTCCGACAGGGTTGGGCGAGCAGTACTTC.

This CDR3 reads CAWSKGAGNNQPQHF. In DNA form, the CDR3 reads TGTGCCTGGAGCAAGGGGGCCGGGAACAATCAGCCCCAGCATTTT. The chain is built from TRBV30 and TRBJ1-5, with 7 bases lining up with TRBD1. The CDR3 is 15 amino acids. The trim removed 3 bases at V and 3 bases at J, leaving 8 bases unmatched. Germline V lookup: CDR1 GTSNPN, CDR2 SVGIG (reference sequence).

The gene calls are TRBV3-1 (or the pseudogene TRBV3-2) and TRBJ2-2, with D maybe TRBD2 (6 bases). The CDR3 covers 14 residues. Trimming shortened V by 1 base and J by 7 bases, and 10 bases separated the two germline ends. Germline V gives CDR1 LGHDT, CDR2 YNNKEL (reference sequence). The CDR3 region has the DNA TGTGCCAGCAGCCAAGTCGGGGGAAACGGGGAGCTGTTTTTT. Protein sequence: CASSQVGGNGELFF.

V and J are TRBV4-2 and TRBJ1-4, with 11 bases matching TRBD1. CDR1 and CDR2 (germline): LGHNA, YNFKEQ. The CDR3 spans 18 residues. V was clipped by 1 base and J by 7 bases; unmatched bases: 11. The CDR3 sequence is CASSQARGTGGNGEKLFF. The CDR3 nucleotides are TGTGCCAGCAGCCAAGCGAGGGGGACAGGGGGGAACGGTGAAAAACTGTTTTTT.

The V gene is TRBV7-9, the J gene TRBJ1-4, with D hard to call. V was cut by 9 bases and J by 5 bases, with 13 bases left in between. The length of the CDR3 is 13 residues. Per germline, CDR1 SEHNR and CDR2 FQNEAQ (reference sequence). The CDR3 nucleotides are TGTGCCAGTGTGGGGAGCCGAAATGAAAAACTGTTTTTT. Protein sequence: CASVGSRNEKLFF.

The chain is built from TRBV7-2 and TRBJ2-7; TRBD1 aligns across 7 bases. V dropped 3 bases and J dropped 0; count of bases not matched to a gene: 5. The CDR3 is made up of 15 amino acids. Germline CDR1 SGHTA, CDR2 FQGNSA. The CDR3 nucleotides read TGTGCCAGCAGCTTGGGTGACAGGGCCTCCTACGAGCAGTACTTC. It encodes CASSLGDRASYEQYF.

The CDR3 sequence: CASREQGDYGYTF. The CDR3 nucleotides read TGTGCCAGCAGAGAACAGGGGGACTATGGCTACACCTTC. This rearrangement joins TRBV28 to TRBJ1-2, with TRBD1 identical over 8 bases. Germline CDR1 MDHEN, CDR2 SYDVKM. The V segment lost 6 bases and the J segment 3 bases; nucleotides outside the gene matches: 3. CDR3 size: 13 residues.

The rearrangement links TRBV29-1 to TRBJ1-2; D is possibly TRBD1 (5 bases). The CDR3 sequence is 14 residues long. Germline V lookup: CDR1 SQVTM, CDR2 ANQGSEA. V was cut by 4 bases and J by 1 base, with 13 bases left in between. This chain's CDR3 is CSVAPAGNNYGYTF. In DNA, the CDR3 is TGCAGCGTTGCCCCGGCAGGGAATAACTATGGCTACACCTTC. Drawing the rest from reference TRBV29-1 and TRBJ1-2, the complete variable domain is SAVISQKPSRDICQRGTSLTIQCQVDSQVTMMFWYRQQPGQSLTLIATANQGSEATYESGFVIDKFPISRPNLTFSTLTVSNMSPEDSSIYLCSVAPAGNNYGYTFGSGTRLTVV.

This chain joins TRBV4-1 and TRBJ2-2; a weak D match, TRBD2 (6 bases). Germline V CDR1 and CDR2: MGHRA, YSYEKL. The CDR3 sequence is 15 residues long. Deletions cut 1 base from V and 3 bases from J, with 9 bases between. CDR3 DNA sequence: TGCGCCAGCAGCCAAGGGGACTGGGACACCGGGGAGCTGTTTTTT. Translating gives CASSQGDWDTGELFF.

CDR3 region: CASSSRGRYGYTF. CDR3 in DNA: TGTGCCAGCAGTTCCAGGGGCCGCTATGGCTACACCTTC. This chain connects TRBV12-3 or TRBV12-4 to TRBJ1-2; possibly TRBD1 for D (6 bases). Trimming stripped 4 bases from V and 4 bases from J, with 10 bases between. This CDR3 comprises 13 residues.

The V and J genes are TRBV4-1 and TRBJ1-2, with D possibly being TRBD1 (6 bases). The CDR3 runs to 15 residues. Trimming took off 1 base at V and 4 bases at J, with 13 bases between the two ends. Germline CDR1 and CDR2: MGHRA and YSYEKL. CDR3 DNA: TGCGCCAGCAGCCAAGGGGGCAGGGGTATCTATGGCTACACCTTC. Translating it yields CASSQGGRGIYGYTF.

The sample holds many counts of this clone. The CDR3 is CASSLGSREQYF. In DNA, the CDR3 is TGTGCCAGCAGCTTAGGATCGAGGGAGCAGTACTTC. V gene TRBV7-9 combines with J gene TRBJ2-7; D unclear. This CDR3 is 12 amino acids long. Trimming shortened V by 1 base and J by 7 bases, and 8 bases separated the two germline ends. Germline values: CDR1 SEHNR, CDR2 FQNEAQ (reference sequence). The full variable domain, its missing parts supplied by reference TRBV7-9 and TRBJ2-7, is DTGVSQNPRHKITKRGQNVTFRCDPISEHNRLYWYRQTLGQGPEFLTYFQNEAQLEKSRLLSDRFSAERPKGSFSTLEIQRTEQGDSAMYLCASSLGSREQYFGPGTRLTVT.

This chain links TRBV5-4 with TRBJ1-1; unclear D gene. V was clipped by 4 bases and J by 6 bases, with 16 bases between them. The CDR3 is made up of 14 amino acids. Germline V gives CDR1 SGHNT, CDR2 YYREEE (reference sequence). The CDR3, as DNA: TGTGCCAGCAGCCCCTCCGGCAGGTCACCTGAAGCTTTCTTT. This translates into CASSPSGRSPEAFF.